The 3 T cell receptor beta chains below come from one sample, sequenced in a study of cytomegalovirus exposure and HLA in healthy donors. The PCR made use of 60 Vbeta and 13 Jbeta primers. Repertoires were generated with immunoSEQ multiplex PCR, while TCRdb's copy carries only in-frame clones and drops some. The sample includes about 180,000 clones, 70% to 75% of them seen just once. The sequencing input was PBMCs. These receptors were obtained from a male donor in good health and CMV-seronegative.

About this clone: Sequence at one end of the junction differs from germline and may be a read error. The chain uses TRBV5-1 and TRBJ2-1; the D gene is possibly TRBD2 (5 bases). The CDR3 runs 14 residues. CDR1 is SGHRS, CDR2 YFSETQ, per germline. This CDR3 reads CVSSGQIATSEQFF. CDR3 nucleotide sequence: TGCGTCAGCAGCGGTCAGATTGCGACAAGTGAGCAGTTCTTC.

V is TRBV19 and J is TRBJ2-1; TRBD2 might be the D (5 bases). Trimming stripped 10 bases from V and 8 bases from J, with 18 bases between. Germline CDR1 and CDR2: LNHDA and SQIVND (reference sequence). The CDR3 runs 13 residues. The CDR3 bases are TGTGCCACCTCCCGAGTCATGAGGGATGAGCAGTTCTTC. It yields the protein CATSRVMRDEQFF.

In DNA, the CDR3 is TGTGCCACCGCGGAATCTAGCGGGAGGGCGTTGTACAATGAGCAGTTCTTC. Protein product: CATAESSGRALYNEQFF. The chain combines TRBV15 with TRBJ2-1; 12 bases line up with TRBD2. CDR3 length: 17 amino acids. V was clipped by 8 bases and J by 4 bases; unmatched bases: 12. The germline V gene encodes CDR1 LNHNV and CDR2 YYDKDF (reference sequence).